These 14 T cell receptor beta chains share one sample of origin, sequenced in a study of T cells after posttransplantation cyclophosphamide. Cyclophosphamide on days +3 and +4 followed busulfan-fludarabine conditioning and a marrow graft. Measured with immunoSEQ multiplex PCR; TCRdb has only the in-frame clones, and not every one. The data show roughly 3,000 clones, roughly 77% seen once. Sequencing was performed on PBMCs, taken around 6 months after allogeneic stem cell transplant with posttransplant cyclophosphamide. Receptors originate from a male patient between 60 and 69 years old who received an allogeneic stem cell transplant from a related donor and was CMV-positive. The graft donor may be the source of some T cells.

The V and J genes are TRBV4-1 and TRBJ2-3; no clear D. Germline CDR1 reads MGHRA; CDR2 reads YSYEKL. The V gene lost 1 base and the J gene lost 2 bases, with 10 bases spanning the gap. This CDR3 has 15 amino acids. CDR3 loop: CASSQGWRDTDTQYF. CDR3 bases: TGCGCCAGCAGCCAAGGGTGGAGAGACACAGATACGCAGTATTTT.

V usage is TRBV19 and J usage is TRBJ2-6, with D perhaps matching TRBD1 (5 bases). Trimming stripped 0 bases from V and 0 bases from J, with 9 bases between. The CDR3 is 17 amino acids. Germline V gene sequence: CDR1 LNHDA, CDR2 SQIVND (reference sequence). In DNA, the CDR3 is TGTGCCAGTAGTATAGAGACAGCTTTCTCTGGGGCCAACGTCCTGACTTTC. It codes for CASSIETAFSGANVLTF.

This rearrangement joins TRBV4-3 to TRBJ2-1; 12 bases line up with TRBD2. CDR1 and CDR2 (germline): LGHNA, YSLEER. The length of the CDR3 is 16 residues. V shed 6 bases and J 9 bases; nucleotides not matched to a gene: 12. CDR3 region: CASSRLAGDVTCEQFF. In DNA form, the CDR3 reads TGCGCCAGCAGTCGACTAGCGGGAGATGTAACCTGTGAGCAGTTCTTC.

This clone is large (0.1 to 1%) within its sample. V usage is TRBV6-5 and J usage is TRBJ2-1; no clear D. There are 12 residues in the CDR3. Deletions cut 5 bases from V and 7 bases from J, with 9 bases between. Germline values: CDR1 MNHEY, CDR2 SVGAGI. Written as DNA, the CDR3 is TGTGCCAGCAGTGTGTCCTCTAATGAGCAGTTCTTC. This codes for CASSVSSNEQFF.

The chain joins TRBV5-4 to TRBJ1-1, with D perhaps TRBD1 (6 bases). This CDR3 is built from 13 residues. Germline CDR1 is SGHNT and CDR2 is YYREEE (reference sequence). V was trimmed by 5 bases and J by 3 bases, leaving 11 bases between them. The CDR3 nucleotides are TGTGCCAGCAGTTTTGGACAGTACACTGAAGCTTTCTTT. Amino acid sequence: CASSFGQYTEAFF.

The sample holds a few counts of this clone. Distinct nucleotide sequences in the sample also encode this CDR3. J is TRBJ1-1 and V is TRBV28; D unresolved. The germline CDR1 and CDR2 sequences are MDHEN and SYDVKM. This CDR3 is built from 14 residues. Trimming removed 2 bases at V and 11 bases at J, with 18 bases between. The CDR3 coding sequence is TGTGCCAGCAGTTTAGATTTCTTGCGGGATTCGGCTTTCTTT. It codes for CASSLDFLRDSAFF. Drawing the rest from reference TRBV28 and TRBJ1-1, the complete variable domain is DVKVTQSSRYLVKRTGEKVFLECVQDMDHENMFWYRQDPGLGLRLIYFSYDVKMKEKGDIPEGYSVSREKKERFSLILESASTNQTSMYLCASSLDFLRDSAFFGQGTRLTVV.

In the case of this clone: Other DNA sequences in this specimen translate into the identical CDR3. This chain links TRBV6-6 with TRBJ2-5, with TRBD2 matching 10 bases. Per the germline V gene, CDR1 is MNHNY and CDR2 is SVGAGI (reference sequence). V shed 0 bases, J shed 9 bases, and the junction held 10 bases outside the gene matches. The length of the CDR3 is 16 residues. The CDR3 sequence: CASSYSLAGALSAQYF. In DNA form, the CDR3 reads TGTGCCAGCAGTTACTCCCTAGCGGGGGCTCTATCGGCCCAGTACTTC.

The rearrangement joins TRBV6-1 to TRBJ1-5; D is unclear. The CDR3 is 13 residues long. CDR1 is MNHNS, CDR2 SASEGT, per germline. The ends were cut back, 6 bases at V and 0 bases at J, with 6 bases in the middle. The CDR3 is CASRIVSNQPQHF. DNA for the CDR3: TGTGCCAGCAGGATAGTTAGCAATCAGCCCCAGCATTTT.

The rearrangement joins TRBV11-3 to TRBJ1-2; maybe TRBD1 (6 bases). CDR3 length: 16 residues. Per the germline V gene, CDR1 is SGHNT and CDR2 is YENEEA. V dropped 5 bases and J dropped 5 bases, with 21 bases sitting between them. The CDR3 sequence is CASSHSTGQVEYGYTF. The CDR3 DNA reads as TGTGCCAGCAGCCATTCTACGGGACAAGTCGAATATGGCTACACCTTC.

The J gene is TRBJ1-6, the V gene TRBV19, with a tentative D call TRBD1 (5 bases). Between the trimmed V and J ends, which lost 5 bases and 9 bases, there was a span of 14 bases. The CDR3 contains 14 residues. Germline CDR1 LNHDA, CDR2 SQIVND (reference sequence). CDR3 DNA: TGTGCCAGTAGTCCCGATTTAAGGGGTTCACCCCTCCACTTT. Protein: CASSPDLRGSPLHF.

This chain links TRBV14 with TRBJ2-7; no clear D gene. There are 13 residues in the CDR3. Trimming took off 5 bases at V and 13 bases at J, with 21 bases between the two ends. The germline V gene encodes CDR1 SGHDN and CDR2 FVKESK. In DNA form, the CDR3 reads TGTGCCAGCAGCTCGAGCCCCCTCGTGAGCATTTACTTC. It is translated as CASSSSPLVSIYF.

This clone was detected a few times. V and J are TRBV7-2 and TRBJ2-7; 8 nucleotides match TRBD2. The junction had 4 bases not matched to a gene; V was cut back by 1 base and J by 2 bases. The CDR3 has 15 residues. Germline V lookup: CDR1 SGHTA, CDR2 FQGNSA. As DNA, the CDR3 is TGTGCCAGCAGCTTAGAAAGCGGGAGCGCCTACGAGCAGTACTTC. This codes for CASSLESGSAYEQYF.

The rearrangement links TRBV28 to TRBJ1-1, with 8 bases that match TRBD1. Trimming took 6 bases from V and 6 from J; bases not matched to a gene: 21. Germline loops: CDR1 MDHEN, CDR2 SYDVKM. The CDR3 is made up of 18 amino acids. CDR3 amino acids: CASSQFSGTGFRGAEAFF. DNA for the CDR3: TGTGCCAGCAGCCAGTTCTCCGGGACAGGTTTCCGAGGAGCTGAAGCTTTCTTT.

The chain combines TRBV28 with TRBJ2-1, with 9 bases matching TRBD2. Germline lookup yields CDR1 MDHEN and CDR2 SYDVKM. This CDR3 region has 17 residues. The V gene end was trimmed by 6 bases and the J gene end by 7 bases; junction bases not matched to a gene: 16. The CDR3 region has the DNA TGTGCCAGCAGCTTGCCTTTAGCGGGAGTCGAAAGGAATGAGCAGTTCTTC. Protein: CASSLPLAGVERNEQFF.